Reported below is one T cell receptor beta chain. The CDR3 runs 12 residues. Germline V lookup: CDR1 MNHNS, CDR2 SASEGT. V was shortened by 7 bases and J by 15 bases, with 19 bases between the two germline ends. The data stem from a study of beta chain features in type 1 diabetes. The sequenced template was cDNA made from the entire isolated RNA. The method was immunoSEQ multiplex PCR; TCRdb's version includes in-frame clones alone and lacks a portion of them. The sample holds under 150,000 clones, about 44% seen once. Sequencing was carried out using Tregs from blood. The rearrangement links TRBV6-1 to TRBJ2-1, with D perhaps TRBD2 (5 bases). The receptor comes from a man between 18 and 29 years old in good health. The CDR3 DNA reads as TGTGCCAGCATTAGCGAGATTAGAAGAGGGTTCTTC. Protein sequence: CASISEIRRGFF.